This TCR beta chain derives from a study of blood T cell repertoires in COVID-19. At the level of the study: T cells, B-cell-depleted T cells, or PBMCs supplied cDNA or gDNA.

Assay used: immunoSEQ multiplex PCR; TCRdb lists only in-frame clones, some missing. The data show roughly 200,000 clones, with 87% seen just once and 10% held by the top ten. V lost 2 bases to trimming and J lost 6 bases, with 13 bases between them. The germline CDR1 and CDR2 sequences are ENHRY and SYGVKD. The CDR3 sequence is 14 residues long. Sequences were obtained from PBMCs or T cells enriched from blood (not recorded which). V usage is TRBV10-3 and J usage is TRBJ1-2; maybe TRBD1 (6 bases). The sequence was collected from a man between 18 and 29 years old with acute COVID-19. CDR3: CAISEMGAFDGYTF. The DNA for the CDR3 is TGTGCCATCAGTGAGATGGGGGCTTTTGATGGCTACACCTTC.